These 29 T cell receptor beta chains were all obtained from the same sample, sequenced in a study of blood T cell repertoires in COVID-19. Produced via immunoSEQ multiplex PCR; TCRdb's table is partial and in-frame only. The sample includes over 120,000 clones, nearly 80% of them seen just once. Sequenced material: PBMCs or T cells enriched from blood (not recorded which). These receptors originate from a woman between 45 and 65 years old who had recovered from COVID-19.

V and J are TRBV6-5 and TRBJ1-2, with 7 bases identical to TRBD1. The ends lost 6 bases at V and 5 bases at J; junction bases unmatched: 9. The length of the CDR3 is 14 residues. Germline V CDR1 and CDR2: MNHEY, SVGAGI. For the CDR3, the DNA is TGTGCCAGCAGAGACCGGGACAGTCCTTATGGCTACACCTTC. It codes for CASRDRDSPYGYTF.

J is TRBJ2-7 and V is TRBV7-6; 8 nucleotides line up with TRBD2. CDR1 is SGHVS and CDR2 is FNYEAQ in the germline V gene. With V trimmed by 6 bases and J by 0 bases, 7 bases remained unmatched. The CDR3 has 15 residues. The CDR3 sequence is CASSPIAGSSYEQYF. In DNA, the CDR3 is TGTGCCAGCAGTCCTATAGCGGGAAGCTCCTACGAGCAGTACTTC.

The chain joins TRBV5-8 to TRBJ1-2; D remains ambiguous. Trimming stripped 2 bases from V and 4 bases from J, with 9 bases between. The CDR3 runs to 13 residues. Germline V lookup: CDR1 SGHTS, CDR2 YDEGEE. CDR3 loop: CASSFQEVYGYTF. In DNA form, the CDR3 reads TGTGCCAGCAGCTTTCAGGAAGTCTATGGCTACACCTTC.

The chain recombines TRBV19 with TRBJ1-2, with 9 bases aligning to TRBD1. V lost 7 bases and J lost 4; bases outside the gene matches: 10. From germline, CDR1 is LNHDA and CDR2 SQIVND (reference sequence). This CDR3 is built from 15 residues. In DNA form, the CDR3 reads TGTGCCAGTACCCCGACAGGGGGAAGCGGCTATGGCTACACCTTC. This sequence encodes CASTPTGGSGYGYTF.

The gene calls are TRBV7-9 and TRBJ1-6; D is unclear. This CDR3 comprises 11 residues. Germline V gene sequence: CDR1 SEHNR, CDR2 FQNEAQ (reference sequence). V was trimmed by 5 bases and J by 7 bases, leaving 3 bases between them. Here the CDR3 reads CASSLNSPLHF. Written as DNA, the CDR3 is TGTGCCAGCAGCCTCAATTCACCCCTCCACTTT.

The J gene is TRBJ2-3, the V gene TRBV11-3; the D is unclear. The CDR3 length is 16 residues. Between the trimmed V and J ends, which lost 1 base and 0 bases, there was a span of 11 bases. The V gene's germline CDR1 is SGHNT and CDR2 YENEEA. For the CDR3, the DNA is TGTGCCAGCAGCTTAGTAGGTGGGCTTAGCACAGATACGCAGTATTTT. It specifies CASSLVGGLSTDTQYF.

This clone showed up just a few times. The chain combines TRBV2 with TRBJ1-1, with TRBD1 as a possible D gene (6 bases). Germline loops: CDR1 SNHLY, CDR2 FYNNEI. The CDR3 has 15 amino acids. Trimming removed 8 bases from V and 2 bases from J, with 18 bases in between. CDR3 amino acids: CASLADRFRNTEAFF. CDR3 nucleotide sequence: TGTGCCAGCCTTGCAGACAGGTTTCGAAACACTGAAGCTTTCTTT. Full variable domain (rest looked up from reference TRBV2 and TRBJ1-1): EPEVTQTPSHQVTQMGQEVILRCVPISNHLYFYWYRQILGQKVEFLVSFYNNEISEKSEIFDDQFSVERPDGSNFTLKIRSTKLEDSAMYFCASLADRFRNTEAFFGQGTRLTVV.

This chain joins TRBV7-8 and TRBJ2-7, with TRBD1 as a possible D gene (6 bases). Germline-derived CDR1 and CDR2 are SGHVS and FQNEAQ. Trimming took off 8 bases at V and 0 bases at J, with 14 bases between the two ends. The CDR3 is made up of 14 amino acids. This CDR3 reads CASGTGTHSYEQYF. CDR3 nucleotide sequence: TGTGCCAGCGGCACCGGGACACACTCCTACGAGCAGTACTTC.

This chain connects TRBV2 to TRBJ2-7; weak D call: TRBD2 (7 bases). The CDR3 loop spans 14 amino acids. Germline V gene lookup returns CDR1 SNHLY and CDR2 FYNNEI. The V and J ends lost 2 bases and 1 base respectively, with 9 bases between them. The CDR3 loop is CASSERGASYEQYF. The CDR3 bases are TGTGCCAGCAGTGAACGGGGGGCTTCCTACGAGCAGTACTTC.

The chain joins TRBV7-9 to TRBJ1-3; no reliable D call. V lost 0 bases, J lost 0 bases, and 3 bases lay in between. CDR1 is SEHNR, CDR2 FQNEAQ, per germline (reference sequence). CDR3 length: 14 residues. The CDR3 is CASSLASSGNTIYF. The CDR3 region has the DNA TGTGCCAGCAGCTTAGCTAGCTCTGGAAACACCATATATTTT. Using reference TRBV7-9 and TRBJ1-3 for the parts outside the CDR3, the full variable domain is DTGVSQNPRHKITKRGQNVTFRCDPISEHNRLYWYRQTLGQGPEFLTYFQNEAQLEKSRLLSDRFSAERPKGSFSTLEIQRTEQGDSAMYLCASSLASSGNTIYFGEGSWLTVV.

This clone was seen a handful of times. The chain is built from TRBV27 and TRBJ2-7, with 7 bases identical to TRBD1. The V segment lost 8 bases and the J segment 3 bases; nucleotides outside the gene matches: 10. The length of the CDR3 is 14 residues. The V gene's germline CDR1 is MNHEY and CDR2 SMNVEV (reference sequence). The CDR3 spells CASGPRQGDYEQYF. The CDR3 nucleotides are TGTGCCAGCGGGCCCCGACAGGGTGACTACGAGCAGTACTTC.

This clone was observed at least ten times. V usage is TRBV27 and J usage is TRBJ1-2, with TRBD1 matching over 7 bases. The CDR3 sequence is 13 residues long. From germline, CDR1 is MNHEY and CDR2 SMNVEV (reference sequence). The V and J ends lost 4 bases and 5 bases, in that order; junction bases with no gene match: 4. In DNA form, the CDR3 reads TGTGCCAGCAGTTCCGGCAGGGGGTATGGCTACACCTTC. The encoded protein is CASSSGRGYGYTF.

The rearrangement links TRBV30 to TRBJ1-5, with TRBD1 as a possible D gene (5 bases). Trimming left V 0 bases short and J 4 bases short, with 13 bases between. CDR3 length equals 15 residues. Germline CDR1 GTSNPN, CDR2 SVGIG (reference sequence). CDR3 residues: CAWSVRRGGNQPQHF. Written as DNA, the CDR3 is TGTGCCTGGAGTGTACGCCGGGGGGGGAATCAGCCCCAGCATTTT.

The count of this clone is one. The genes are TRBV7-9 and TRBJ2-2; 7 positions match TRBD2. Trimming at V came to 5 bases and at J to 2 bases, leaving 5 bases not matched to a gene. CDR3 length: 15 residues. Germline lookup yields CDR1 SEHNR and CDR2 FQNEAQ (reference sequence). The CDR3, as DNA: TGTGCCAGCAGCCCCCGCGGGGGTAACACCGGGGAGCTGTTTTTT. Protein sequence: CASSPRGGNTGELFF.

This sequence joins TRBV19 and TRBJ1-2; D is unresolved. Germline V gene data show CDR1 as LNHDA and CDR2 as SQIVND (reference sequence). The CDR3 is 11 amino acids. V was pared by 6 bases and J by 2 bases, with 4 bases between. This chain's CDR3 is CASSRNYGYTF. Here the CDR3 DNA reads TGTGCCAGTAGCAGGAACTATGGCTACACCTTC.

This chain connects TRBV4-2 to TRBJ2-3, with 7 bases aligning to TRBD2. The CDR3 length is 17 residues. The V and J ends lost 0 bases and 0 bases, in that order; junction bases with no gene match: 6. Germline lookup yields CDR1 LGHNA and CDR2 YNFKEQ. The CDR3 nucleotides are TGTGCCAGCAGCCAAGATAGTGCTAGCGGAAGCACAGATACGCAGTATTTT. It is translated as CASSQDSASGSTDTQYF.

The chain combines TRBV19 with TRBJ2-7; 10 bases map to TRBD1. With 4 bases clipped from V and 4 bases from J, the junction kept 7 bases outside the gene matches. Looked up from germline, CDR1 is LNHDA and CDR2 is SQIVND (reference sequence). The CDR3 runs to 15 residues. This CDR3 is CASSTNQGQGYEQYF. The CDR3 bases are TGTGCCAGTAGTACCAACCAGGGACAGGGGTACGAGCAGTACTTC.

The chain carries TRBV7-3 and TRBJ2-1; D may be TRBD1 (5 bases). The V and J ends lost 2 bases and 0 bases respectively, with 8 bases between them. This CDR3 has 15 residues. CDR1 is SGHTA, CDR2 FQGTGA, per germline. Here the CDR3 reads CASSLDSSSYNEQFF. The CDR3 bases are TGTGCCAGCAGCTTAGACAGTTCCTCCTACAATGAGCAGTTCTTC.

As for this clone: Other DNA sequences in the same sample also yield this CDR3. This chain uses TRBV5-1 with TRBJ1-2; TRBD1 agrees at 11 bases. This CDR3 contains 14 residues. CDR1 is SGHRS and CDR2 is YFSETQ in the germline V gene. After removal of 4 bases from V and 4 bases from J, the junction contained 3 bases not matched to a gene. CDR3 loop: CASSPGQGAYGYTF. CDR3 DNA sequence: TGCGCCAGCAGCCCTGGACAGGGGGCCTATGGCTACACCTTC.

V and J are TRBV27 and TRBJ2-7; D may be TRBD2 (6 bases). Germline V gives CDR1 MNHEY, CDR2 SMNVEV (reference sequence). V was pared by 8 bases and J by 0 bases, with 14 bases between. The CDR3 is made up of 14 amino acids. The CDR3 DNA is TGTGCCAGCCGGGACTTTAAGACCTCCTACGAGCAGTACTTC. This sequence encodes CASRDFKTSYEQYF.

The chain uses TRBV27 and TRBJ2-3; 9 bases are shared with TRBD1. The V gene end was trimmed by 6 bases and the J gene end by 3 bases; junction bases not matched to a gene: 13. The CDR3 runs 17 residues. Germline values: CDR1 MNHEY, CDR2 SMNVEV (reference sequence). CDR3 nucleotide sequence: TGTGCCAGCAGATACTCGGACAGGGGCCGGGGTACAGATACGCAGTATTTT. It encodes CASRYSDRGRGTDTQYF.

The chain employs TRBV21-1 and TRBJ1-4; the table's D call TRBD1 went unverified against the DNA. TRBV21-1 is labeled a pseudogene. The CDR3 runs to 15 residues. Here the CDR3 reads CASRRASPRGEKLFF. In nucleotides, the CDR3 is TGTGCCAGCCGTCGAGCTAGCCCCAGGGGAGAAAAACTGTTTTTT.

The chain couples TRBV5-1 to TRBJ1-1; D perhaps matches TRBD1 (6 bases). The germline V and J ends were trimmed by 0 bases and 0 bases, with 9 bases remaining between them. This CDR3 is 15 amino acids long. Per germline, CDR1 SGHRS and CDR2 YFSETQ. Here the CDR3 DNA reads TGCGCCAGCAGCTTGGCGGACAGCTTGAACACTGAAGCTTTCTTT. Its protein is CASSLADSLNTEAFF.

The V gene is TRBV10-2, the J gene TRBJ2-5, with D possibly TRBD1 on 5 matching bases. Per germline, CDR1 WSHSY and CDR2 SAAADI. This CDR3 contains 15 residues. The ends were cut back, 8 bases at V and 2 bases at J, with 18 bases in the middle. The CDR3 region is CASGKDTETQETQYF. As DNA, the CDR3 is TGCGCCAGCGGAAAGGACACCGAAACTCAAGAGACCCAGTACTTC.

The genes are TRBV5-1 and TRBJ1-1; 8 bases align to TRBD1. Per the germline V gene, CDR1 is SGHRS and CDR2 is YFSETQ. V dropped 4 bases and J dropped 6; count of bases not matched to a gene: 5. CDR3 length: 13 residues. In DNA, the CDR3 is TGCGCCAGCAGCCTGGGGACAGGTTCTGAAGCTTTCTTT. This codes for CASSLGTGSEAFF.

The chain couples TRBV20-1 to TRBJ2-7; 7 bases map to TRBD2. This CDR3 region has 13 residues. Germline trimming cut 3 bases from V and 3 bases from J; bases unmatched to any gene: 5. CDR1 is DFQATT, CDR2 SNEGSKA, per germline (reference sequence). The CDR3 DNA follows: TGCAGTGCTAGTGGGAGGGTAGGCTACGAGCAGTACTTC. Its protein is CSASGRVGYEQYF.

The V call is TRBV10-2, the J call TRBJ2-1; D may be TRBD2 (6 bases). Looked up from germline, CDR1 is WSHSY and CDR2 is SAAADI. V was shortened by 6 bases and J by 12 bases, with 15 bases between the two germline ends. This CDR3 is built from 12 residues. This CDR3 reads CASSPTSEGQFF. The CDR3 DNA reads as TGCGCCAGCAGCCCGACTAGTGAAGGGCAGTTCTTC.

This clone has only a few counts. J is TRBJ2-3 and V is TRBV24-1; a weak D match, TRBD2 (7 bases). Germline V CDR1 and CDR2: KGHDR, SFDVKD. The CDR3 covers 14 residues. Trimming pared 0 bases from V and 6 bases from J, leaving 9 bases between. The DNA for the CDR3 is TGTGCCACCAGTGATTTGGCGGGGGCCGATACGCAGTATTTT. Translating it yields CATSDLAGADTQYF.

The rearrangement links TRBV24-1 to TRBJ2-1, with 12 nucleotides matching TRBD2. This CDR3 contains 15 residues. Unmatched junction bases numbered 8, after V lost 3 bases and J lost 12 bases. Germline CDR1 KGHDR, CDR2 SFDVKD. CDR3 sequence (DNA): TGTGCCACCAGTGATCCGGGACTAGCGGGCTCTAGGCAGTTCTTC. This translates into CATSDPGLAGSRQFF.